These T cell receptor beta chains were read from a single sample in a study of CD8+CD57+ T cells in acquired aplastic anemia. TCRdb processed the reads anew with MiXCR; each CDR3 protein has one entry. The sample lists more than 150,000 distinct CDR3 sequences; 64% were seen once. Material: sorted CD4+, CD8+, or CD8+CD57+ T cells (not recorded which) from PBMCs. The receptors come from a human donor with severe aplastic anemia or a healthy control (not recorded which). The conserved cysteine and the conserved F or W are not part of the CDR3 here.

v_call	cdr3_aa
TRBV7-8	ASTLTRHDNEQF
TRBV4-2	ASSQGEEPYEQY
TRBV4-1	ANLKGNSYEQY
TRBV7-9	ASSREGQGNTEAF
TRBV5-1	ASSLNQGIETQY
TRBV14	ASSLRTLGDNYGYT
TRBV10-3	AISEAVRTDTQY
TRBV20-1	SARMEGRTDTQY
TRBV7-2	ASSLVLGLAETGELF
TRBV7-2	ASRSGTGDRHAEAF
TRBV15	ATSRDLDPRGQPQH
TRBV20-1	SGRQTYNEQF
TRBV7-2	ASSLAGGSVKNEQF
TRBV7-9	ASSLSTGELF
TRBV20-1	SARDVWGGGYT
TRBV6-1	ASSFTGDTQY
TRBV2	ASSDDLVQY
TRBV29-1	SVRGGEAYEQY
TRBV2	AMPNYGYT
TRBV3-1	ASSQVKAGSYNEQF
TRBV2	ASIVEGAGEQY
TRBV10-2	ASDETSGRKTQY
TRBV7-3	ASSLRGQPPGGNEQF
TRBV7-9	ASSSDSLTEAF
TRBV25-1	ASSEYNTGELF
TRBV20-1	SARTGENQETQY
TRBV7-9	ASSSPTGLIGNQPQH
TRBV2	ASSYQRAF